These 15 T cell receptor beta chains share one sample of origin, sequenced in a study of T-cell memory formation after mild COVID-19. One entry per CDR3 protein results from TCRdb running MiXCR on the 5' RACE reads. The sample contains fewer than 150,000 distinct CDR3 sequences, 14% to 15% of which appear only once. Sequenced: PBMCs or a T cell subset sorted from them (not recorded which). These receptors originate from an adult woman who had mild COVID-19 (a few samples of this study predate the infection). Cell type and time point are not known.

In this sample, this clonotype turned up a few times. Here the CDR3 DNA reads TGTGCCAGCAGCTTGGGCACGGAACCCTACGAGCAGTACTTC. As protein: CASSLGTEPYEQYF. This chain connects TRBV5-6 to TRBJ2-7; D remains unclear. The CDR3 covers 14 residues. Trimming removed 0 bases from V and 2 bases from J, with 9 bases in between. From germline, CDR1 is SGHDT and CDR2 YYEEEE.

This clonotype was counted only a few times. In DNA form, the CDR3 reads TGTGCCAGCAGCTCGACAGGGGGGCAAGAGACCCAGTACTTC. This gives the protein CASSSTGGQETQYF. The rearrangement joins TRBV2 to TRBJ2-5; TRBD1 matches 9 bases. V lost 6 bases to trimming and J lost 2 bases; unmatched junction nucleotides: 4. From germline, CDR1 is SNHLY and CDR2 FYNNEI. CDR3 length equals 14 residues.

V is TRBV14 and J is TRBJ2-5, with TRBD2 matching over 8 bases. In germline, CDR1 is SGHDN, CDR2 FVKESK. J gave up 2 bases and V 3 bases, and 8 bases lay outside the gene matches. This CDR3 region has 16 residues. Here the CDR3 DNA reads TGTGCCAGCAGCCAGGGTTCACTAGCGGTTCAAGAGACCCAGTACTTC. Amino acid sequence: CASSQGSLAVQETQYF.

The rearrangement joins TRBV7-9 to TRBJ2-5; 8 bases agree with TRBD2. This CDR3 has 15 amino acids. Germline loops: CDR1 SEHNR, CDR2 FQNEAQ (reference sequence). The V gene end was trimmed by 6 bases and the J gene end by 1 base; junction bases not matched to a gene: 7. The CDR3 region has the DNA TGTGCCAGCAGTCCCCTACTAGCGGTCCAAGAGACCCAGTACTTC. Protein product: CASSPLLAVQETQYF.

The CDR3 nucleotides are TGTGCCAGCAGCTTATTCGTAGGACGACCGAACACTGAAGCTTTCTTT. It translates to CASSLFVGRPNTEAFF. The V call is TRBV7-9, the J call TRBJ1-1, with D hard to call. Trimming stripped 2 bases from V and 1 base from J, with 14 bases between. Germline V gives CDR1 SEHNR, CDR2 FQNEAQ (reference sequence). This CDR3 contains 16 residues.

This chain joins TRBV7-3 and TRBJ2-1; D unresolved. The CDR3 runs to 13 residues. V was shortened by 1 base and J by 9 bases, with 10 bases between the two germline ends. Germline CDR1 and CDR2: SGHTA and FQGTGA. The CDR3 DNA is TGTGCCAGCAGCTTAATGGGTACCGGTGAGCAGTTCTTC. Encoded protein: CASSLMGTGEQFF. Full variable domain (outside the CDR3, taken from reference TRBV7-3 and TRBJ2-1): GAGVSQTPSNKVTEKGKYVELRCDPISGHTALYWYRQSLGQGPEFLIYFQGTGAADDSGLPNDRFFAVRPEGSVSTLKIQRTERGDSAVYLCASSLMGTGEQFFGPGTRLTVL.

This clonotype was found a few times. The rearrangement joins TRBV6-2 or TRBV6-3 to TRBJ1-5; D is ambiguous. Germline loops: CDR1 MNHEY, CDR2 SVGEGT. Trimming cost V 6 bases and J 0 bases, with 24 bases left between them. This CDR3 region has 19 residues. This CDR3 reads CASSIASGVGLNSNQPQHF. The CDR3 DNA is TGTGCCAGCAGCATAGCCTCCGGTGTAGGGCTAAATAGCAATCAGCCCCAGCATTTT.

This chain links TRBV11-3 with TRBJ2-7, with D possibly TRBD1 on 6 matching bases. The length of the CDR3 is 16 residues. V was trimmed by 5 bases and J by 3 bases, leaving 20 bases between them. CDR1 is SGHNT and CDR2 is YENEEA in the germline V gene. CDR3 DNA: TGTGCCAGCAGCCAGAACAGGGCCCTCTTAAACTACGAGCAGTACTTC. Encoded protein: CASSQNRALLNYEQYF.

In nucleotides, the CDR3 is TGTGCCAGCAGTTTTGTACAGGGGGCGAACGAGCAGTACTTC. Its protein product is CASSFVQGANEQYF. The chain recombines TRBV27 with TRBJ2-7, with 9 bases lining up with TRBD1. V lost 3 bases and J lost 5; bases outside the gene matches: 5. The germline V gene encodes CDR1 MNHEY and CDR2 SMNVEV (reference sequence). There are 14 residues in the CDR3.

This chain links TRBV4-1 with TRBJ1-2, with D maybe TRBD1 (5 bases). This CDR3 is built from 15 residues. Germline CDR1 is MGHRA and CDR2 is YSYEKL. Trimming removed 4 bases at V and 1 base at J, with 13 bases between. This CDR3 reads CASSLSPGGNYGYTF. As DNA, the CDR3 is TGCGCCAGCAGCCTATCTCCGGGGGGTAACTATGGCTACACCTTC.

This clonotype occurred many times. The chain recombines TRBV12-3 or TRBV12-4 with TRBJ2-7, with 11 nucleotides matching TRBD1. Trimming removed 1 base from V and 3 bases from J; junction bases left unmatched: 8. This CDR3 comprises 17 residues. The CDR3 loop reads CASSLGYGTGGNYEQYF. The CDR3 region has the DNA TGTGCCAGCAGTTTAGGTTACGGGACAGGGGGGAACTACGAGCAGTACTTC.

The V call is TRBV2, the J call TRBJ2-7; D unresolved. This CDR3 has 17 amino acids. The germline V and J ends were trimmed by 5 bases and 6 bases, with 26 bases remaining between them. Per germline, CDR1 SNHLY and CDR2 FYNNEI. The DNA of the CDR3 is TGTGCCAGCAGTACTACTGAGAATCCGCTTCTTGGCGGCGAGCAGTACTTC. It is translated as CASSTTENPLLGGEQYF.

The chain recombines TRBV19 with TRBJ2-7; D is undetermined. Germline CDR1 reads LNHDA; CDR2 reads SQIVND (reference sequence). Deletions cut 3 bases from V and 1 base from J, with 7 bases between. The CDR3 has 13 residues. As DNA, the CDR3 is TGTGCCAGTAGTATGGGTAGATCCTACGAGCAGTACTTC. Its protein product is CASSMGRSYEQYF.

This clonotype was recorded a few times. V gene TRBV4-1 combines with J gene TRBJ2-3, with a tentative D call TRBD2 (6 bases). The CDR3 runs 16 residues. Germline V CDR1 and CDR2: MGHRA, YSYEKL. V was cut by 8 bases and J by 1 base, with 19 bases left in between. For the CDR3, the DNA is TGCGCCAGCTCTACACCGGGCGGGGACCGCACAGATACGCAGTATTTT. Encoded protein: CASSTPGGDRTDTQYF.

This clonotype has at least ten counts. The chain combines TRBV12-3 or TRBV12-4 with TRBJ1-2; no firm D call. There are 11 residues in the CDR3. The ends were cut back, 6 bases at V and 4 bases at J, with 6 bases in the middle. The chain's CDR3 is CASSFGYGYTF. CDR3 DNA: TGTGCCAGCAGCTTTGGCTATGGCTACACCTTC.